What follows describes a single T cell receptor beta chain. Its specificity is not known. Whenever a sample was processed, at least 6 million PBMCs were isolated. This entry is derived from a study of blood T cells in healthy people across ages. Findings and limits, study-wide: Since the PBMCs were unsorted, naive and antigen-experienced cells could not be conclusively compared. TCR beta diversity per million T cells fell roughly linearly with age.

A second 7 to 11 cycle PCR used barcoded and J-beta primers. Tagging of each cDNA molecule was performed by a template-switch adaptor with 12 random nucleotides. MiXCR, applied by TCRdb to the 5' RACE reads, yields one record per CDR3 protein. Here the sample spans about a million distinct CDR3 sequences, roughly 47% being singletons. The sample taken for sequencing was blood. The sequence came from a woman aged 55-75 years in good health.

This CDR3 reads CSATWGRGAYEQYF. CDR3 coding DNA: TGCAGCGCGACCTGGGGCAGGGGAGCATACGAGCAGTACTTC. This chain connects TRBV29-1 to TRBJ2-7; possibly TRBD1 for D (6 bases). In germline, CDR1 is SQVTM, CDR2 ANQGSEA. Trimming removed 7 bases at V and 4 bases at J, with 20 bases between. The CDR3 sequence is 14 residues long.